This TCR beta chain was found in a study of CD8 T cells in ankylosing spondylitis. Overall study findings and caveats: The study looked at matched synovial fluid samples from ankylosing spondylitis patients. Disease-linked clones were reported to be significantly enriched there. CD8+ cells made up the disease-linked clones, which were relatively rare in peripheral blood. Apparently characteristic of ankylosing spondylitis blood was a TCR beta motif (roughly 8 highly homologous variants).

It was by quantitative 5'-RACE with molecular barcodes that TCR beta libraries were made. Each CDR3 protein is one row after TCRdb ran MiXCR on the 5' RACE reads. The top ten clones hold around 3.5% of a sample with approximately 520,000 distinct CDR3 sequences, about 5.7% of them seen once. Concerning this clonotype: Its antigen is not identified.

The CDR3 contains 16 residues. Per the germline V gene, CDR1 is DFQATT and CDR2 is SNEGSKA (reference sequence). The trim removed 5 bases at V and 6 bases at J, leaving 9 bases unmatched. The chain links TRBV20-1 to TRBJ2-2, with 13 bases aligning to TRBD2. The sequenced material came from blood, either unsorted or a sorted T cell fraction (not recorded which). The TCR originated in a male donor with ankylosing spondylitis. The CDR3 DNA follows: TGCAGTGCTGAGAGGACTAGCGGGAGTCCTGCCGGGGAGCTGTTTTTT. This codes for CSAERTSGSPAGELFF.